This TCR beta chain comes out of a study of blood T cells in healthy people across ages. Study results and caveats: The authors considered diversity estimates from one million T cells to be underestimates.

The authors ran a second PCR of about 6 to 11 cycles using a sample-barcoded 5' primer and a J-beta primer mix. MiXCR, run by TCRdb on the 5' RACE reads, gives a single entry per CDR3 protein. Of 1.5 million to 2 million distinct CDR3 sequences in the sample, roughly 30% were seen once. Notes on this clonotype: What it binds is unknown.

This CDR3 has 18 amino acids. Germline V gene lookup returns CDR1 MNHEY and CDR2 SVGAGI. The V and J ends lost 0 bases and 2 bases, in that order; junction bases with no gene match: 5. The TCR sequence derives from a woman in her thirties in good health. This sequence joins TRBV6-5 and TRBJ2-1; 12 bases are shared with TRBD2. Sequenced: blood. The CDR3, as DNA: TGTGCCAGCAGTTACTCGGAACTAGCGGGGGGTCCCTACAATGAGCAGTTCTTC. Protein sequence: CASSYSELAGGPYNEQFF.